Below, 18 T cell receptor beta chains from the same sample are listed, as sequenced in a study of OX40 agonist ivuxolimab in advanced cancers. Measured with immunoSEQ multiplex PCR; TCRdb has only the in-frame clones, and not every one. The sample consists of 75,000 to 80,000 clones, over 80% of them appearing once. Sample: CD4+ or CD8+ T cells sorted from blood, taken in a trial of the OX40 agonist ivuxolimab. The receptors here all came from an adult with an advanced solid tumor such as melanoma, head and neck, liver or kidney cancer.

The rearrangement joins TRBV6-1 to TRBJ1-1, with D unclear. V lost 4 bases to trimming and J lost 0 bases, with 9 bases between them. Germline lookup yields CDR1 MNHNS and CDR2 SASEGT. The CDR3 is made up of 14 amino acids. CDR3 coding DNA: TGTGCCAGCAGTGCCAGGTACATGAACACTGAAGCTTTCTTT. The encoded protein is CASSARYMNTEAFF.

CDR3 DNA: TGTGCCTGGAGTGCGGGACAGTCTTACGAAAAACTGTTTTTT. Translating gives CAWSAGQSYEKLFF. V and J are TRBV30 and TRBJ1-4, with 7 bases fitting TRBD1. This CDR3 has 14 amino acids. CDR1 and CDR2 from the germline V gene are GTSNPN and SVGIG (reference sequence). With V trimmed by 1 base and J by 8 bases, 7 bases remained unmatched.

The chain recombines TRBV30 with TRBJ2-1; weak D call: TRBD2 (6 bases). The V gene's germline CDR1 is GTSNPN and CDR2 SVGIG (reference sequence). Trimming stripped 3 bases from V and 4 bases from J, with 13 bases between. CDR3 length: 14 amino acids. In DNA form, the CDR3 reads TGTGCCTGGAGGTCGGGACTGGTATACAATGAGCAGTTCTTC. This gives the protein CAWRSGLVYNEQFF. Using reference TRBV30 and TRBJ2-1 for the parts outside the CDR3, the full variable domain is SQTIHQWPATLVQPVGSPLSLECTVEGTSNPNLYWYRQAAGRGLQLLFYSVGIGQISSEVPQNLSASRPQDRQFILSSKKLLLSDSGFYLCAWRSGLVYNEQFFGPGTRLTVL.

The CDR3 sequence: CASSNPGGGIIEQFF. CDR3 nucleotide sequence: TGTGCCAGCAGTAACCCGGGCGGCGGGATCATTGAGCAGTTCTTC. The chain combines TRBV6-1 with TRBJ2-1, with a tentative D call TRBD2 (6 bases). This CDR3 has 15 residues. The V gene lost 5 bases and the J gene lost 9 bases, with 20 bases spanning the gap. The germline CDR1 and CDR2 sequences are MNHNS and SASEGT.

The genes are TRBV7-7 and TRBJ2-1, with TRBD2 as a possible D gene (7 bases). CDR1 and CDR2 from the germline V gene are SSHAT and FNYEAQ (reference sequence). The germline V and J ends were trimmed by 0 bases and 7 bases, with 16 bases remaining between them. This CDR3 has 16 residues. The CDR3 coding sequence is TGTGCCAGCAGCTTAGCGGGGGGGACAACTGGGAATGAGCAGTTCTTC. Translation gives CASSLAGGTTGNEQFF.

V and J are TRBV29-1 and TRBJ1-5; the match to TRBD1 covers 7 bases. With 6 bases clipped from V and 4 bases from J, the junction kept 3 bases outside the gene matches. This CDR3 region has 12 residues. Germline CDR1 SQVTM, CDR2 ANQGSEA. The CDR3 nucleotides read TGCAGCGTACGACAGGGAAATCAGCCCCAGCATTTT. This sequence encodes CSVRQGNQPQHF.

This clone was recorded at least ten times. The chain uses TRBV10-2 and TRBJ1-1, with D maybe TRBD1 (6 bases). Trimming removed 6 bases from V and 4 bases from J, with 15 bases in between. The CDR3 is made up of 14 amino acids. Germline V gives CDR1 WSHSY, CDR2 SAAADI. CDR3 sequence (DNA): TGCGCCAGCAGGGATACAGGGAGAGGCACTGAAGCTTTCTTT. Amino acids: CASRDTGRGTEAFF.

This clone was counted between two and nine times. This sequence joins TRBV19 and TRBJ1-3, with a tentative D call TRBD1 (6 bases). The CDR3 is 11 residues long. V shed 10 bases and J shed 6 bases, with 10 bases lying between them. From germline, CDR1 is LNHDA and CDR2 SQIVND (reference sequence). The CDR3 coding sequence is TGTGCCACCTACAGGGAAAACACCATATATTTT. Translated, it gives CATYRENTIYF.

The rearrangement links TRBV14 to TRBJ1-3, with D possibly being TRBD1 (5 bases). The CDR3 is made up of 14 amino acids. CDR1 is SGHDN and CDR2 is FVKESK in the germline V gene. V lost 6 bases and J lost 0, with 9 bases in between. CDR3 amino acids: CASRRTGSGNTIYF. As DNA, the CDR3 is TGTGCCAGCAGGCGTACAGGCTCTGGAAACACCATATATTTT.

The chain has TRBV11-2 and TRBJ1-6, with TRBD1 matching 12 bases. CDR3 length: 17 residues. Trimming took 5 bases from V and 9 from J; bases not matched to a gene: 11. The germline V gene has CDR1 SGHAT and CDR2 FQNNGV. CDR3 residues: CASSPTGTGGFGSPLHF. CDR3 nucleotides: TGTGCCAGCAGCCCAACCGGGACAGGGGGCTTTGGTTCACCCCTCCACTTT.

This clone was recorded a few times. The genes are TRBV2 and TRBJ1-2; 8 bases fit TRBD1. The CDR3 loop spans 13 amino acids. CDR1 SNHLY and CDR2 FYNNEI come from the germline V gene. J lost 4 bases, V lost 6 bases, and 4 bases had no gene match. CDR3 amino acids: CASRRQGTYGYTF. CDR3 nucleotide sequence: TGTGCCAGCAGGCGACAGGGGACCTATGGCTACACCTTC.

This clone was recorded only once. The V gene is TRBV15, the J gene TRBJ2-3; weak D call: TRBD2 (5 bases). Trimming took off 0 bases at V and 2 bases at J, with 12 bases between the two ends. This CDR3 comprises 16 residues. Germline lookup yields CDR1 LNHNV and CDR2 YYDKDF (reference sequence). The CDR3, as DNA: TGTGCCACCAGCAGAGATCGGGCGGGCTCCACAGATACGCAGTATTTT. It specifies CATSRDRAGSTDTQYF.

The chain carries TRBV2 and TRBJ1-4; possible D gene TRBD1, 5 bases. This CDR3 comprises 13 residues. V lost 4 bases, J lost 11 bases, and 14 bases lay in between. CDR1 SNHLY and CDR2 FYNNEI come from the germline V gene. The CDR3 reads CASSGWDGRKLFF. DNA of the CDR3: TGTGCCAGCAGTGGATGGGACGGTCGGAAACTGTTTTTT.

This chain uses TRBV30 with TRBJ2-3; TRBD1 matches at 7 bases. CDR1 GTSNPN and CDR2 SVGIG come from the germline V gene (reference sequence). There are 13 residues in the CDR3. With V trimmed by 8 bases and J by 4 bases, 9 bases remained unmatched. In DNA, the CDR3 is TGTGCCCACCAGGGGGATCACGCAGATACGCAGTATTTT. It is translated as CAHQGDHADTQYF.

V gene TRBV4-2 combines with J gene TRBJ1-2, with a tentative D call TRBD1 (5 bases). Germline lookup yields CDR1 LGHNA and CDR2 YNFKEQ. The CDR3 contains 15 residues. V was cut by 0 bases and J by 8 bases, with 16 bases left in between. This CDR3 is CASSQDKGRVQGYTF. The CDR3 coding sequence is TGTGCCAGCAGCCAAGACAAGGGCAGGGTACAGGGCTACACCTTC.

The V call is TRBV5-6, the J call TRBJ2-4, with 8 bases fitting TRBD1. With 3 bases clipped from V and 1 base from J, the junction kept 6 bases outside the gene matches. The germline V gene encodes CDR1 SGHDT and CDR2 YYEEEE. The length of the CDR3 is 16 residues. The CDR3 here is CASSYERTGAKNIQYF. The DNA for the CDR3 is TGTGCCAGCAGCTACGAACGGACAGGGGCCAAAAACATTCAGTACTTC.

The chain combines TRBV5-1 with TRBJ1-1; unclear D gene. The CDR3 loop spans 13 amino acids. Trimming left V 4 bases short and J 5 bases short, with 12 bases between. Germline V CDR1 and CDR2: SGHRS, YFSETQ. In DNA, the CDR3 is TGCGCCAGCAGCCCCCGGGTGGGGACTGAAGCTTTCTTT. Its translation: CASSPRVGTEAFF.

The CDR3 nucleotides are TGCGCCAGCAGCCAAGATTTGTCCTCCCCTGGAAACACCATATATTTT. Protein: CASSQDLSSPGNTIYF. The chain carries TRBV4-3 and TRBJ1-3, with D uncertain. CDR1 is LGHNA and CDR2 is YSLEER in the germline V gene. This CDR3 has 16 residues. Trimming pared 0 bases from V and 2 bases from J, leaving 11 bases between.